This T cell receptor (beta chain) appears in the sequencing data of a study of T-cell memory formation after mild COVID-19. About the study: Largely, TCR clusters stayed within a single donor. Study outcomes and limitations: Several responding clones turned up in pre-infection memory, indicating that cross-reactive memory may have taken part. A balance of CD4 and CD8 characterized clones contracting day 15 to 85, whereas later expanders leaned CD4+.

This clonotype was observed at least ten times. Its antigen is as yet unknown. The junction does not match germline at one end; this may be a read error. A 5'RACE reaction primed in the constant segment made cDNA libraries of TCR alpha and TCR beta, and these carried sample barcodes and UMIs. TCRdb itself ran the 5' RACE reads through MiXCR, one entry per CDR3 protein. The sample lists around 100,000 distinct CDR3 sequences, 8.5% to 14% occurring once. From germline, CDR1 is SGHRS and CDR2 YFSETQ. The CDR3 has 12 amino acids. The chain employs TRBV5-1 and TRBJ2-2, with no clear D. The TCR originated in a man between 18 and 29 years old who had mild COVID-19 (a few samples of this study predate the infection). Cell type and time point are not known. The sample comprised PBMCs or a T cell subset sorted from them (not recorded which). CDR3 amino acids: CASRLAPGELFF. CDR3 nucleotides: TGCGCCAGCAGATTGGCTCCCGGGGAGCTGTTTTTT. Looking up the rest from reference TRBV5-1 and TRBJ2-2 gives the full variable domain: KAGVTQTPRYLIKTRGQQVTLSCSPISGHRSVSWYQQTPGQGLQFLFEYFSETQRNKGNFPGRFSGRQFSNSRSEMNVSTLELGDSALYLCASRLAPGELFFGEGSRLTVL.